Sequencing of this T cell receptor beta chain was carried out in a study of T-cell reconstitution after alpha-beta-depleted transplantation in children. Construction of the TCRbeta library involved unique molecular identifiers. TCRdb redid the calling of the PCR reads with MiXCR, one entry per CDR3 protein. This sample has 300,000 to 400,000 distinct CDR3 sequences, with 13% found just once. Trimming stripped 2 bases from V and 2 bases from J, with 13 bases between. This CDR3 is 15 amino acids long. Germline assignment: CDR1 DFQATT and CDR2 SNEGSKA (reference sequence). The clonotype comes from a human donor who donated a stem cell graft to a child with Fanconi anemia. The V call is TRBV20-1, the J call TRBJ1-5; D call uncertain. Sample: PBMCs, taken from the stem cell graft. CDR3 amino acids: CSARPTESGNQPQHF. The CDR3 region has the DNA TGCAGTGCTAGACCCACAGAAAGCGGCAATCAGCCCCAGCATTTT.